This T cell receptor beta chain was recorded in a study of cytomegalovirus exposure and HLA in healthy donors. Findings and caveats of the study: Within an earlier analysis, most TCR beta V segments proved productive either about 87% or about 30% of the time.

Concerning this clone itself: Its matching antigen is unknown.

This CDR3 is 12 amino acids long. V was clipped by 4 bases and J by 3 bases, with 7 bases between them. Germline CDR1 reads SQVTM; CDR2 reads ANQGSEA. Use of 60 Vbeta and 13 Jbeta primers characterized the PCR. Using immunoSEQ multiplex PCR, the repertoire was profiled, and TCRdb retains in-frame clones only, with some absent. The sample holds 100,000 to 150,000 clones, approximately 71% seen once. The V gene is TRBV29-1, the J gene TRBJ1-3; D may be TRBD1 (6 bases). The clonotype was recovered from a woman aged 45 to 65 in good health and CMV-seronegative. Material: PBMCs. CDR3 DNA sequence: TGCAGCGTTGCACAGGGTGGAAACACCATATATTTT. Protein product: CSVAQGGNTIYF. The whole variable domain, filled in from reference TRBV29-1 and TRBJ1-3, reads SAVISQKPSRDICQRGTSLTIQCQVDSQVTMMFWYRQQPGQSLTLIATANQGSEATYESGFVIDKFPISRPNLTFSTLTVSNMSPEDSSIYLCSVAQGGNTIYFGEGSWLTVV.